A selection of T cell receptor beta chains follows, all from one sample in a study of blood T cell repertoires in COVID-19. Only in-frame clones appear in the TCRdb table, and some are missing; sequencing was by immunoSEQ multiplex PCR. The repertoire has some 260,000 clones, around 83% of them found once; the top ten carry about 8.9%. Input material: peripheral blood. These receptors originate from an elderly man with acute or convalescent COVID-19. The CDR3 runs from the conserved cysteine through the conserved F or W. The D gene is left open where the match is weak. The size of a clone is reported for some rows only, either as once, few or many, or as a class for expanded clones.

>TRBV11-1|.|TRBJ1-6|.
CASSPAGGGSPLHF
TGTGCCAGCAGCCCGGCGGGGGGGGGTTCACCCCTCCACTTT
>TRBV24-1|few|TRBJ2-5|TRBD2
CATSAFTAGSQETQYF
TGTGCCACCAGTGCTTTCACAGCGGGGAGCCAAGAGACCCAGTACTTC
>TRBV28|.|TRBJ1-1|.
CASSLSGALYTEAFF
TGTGCCAGCAGTTTATCAGGGGCGCTTTACACTGAAGCTTTCTTT
>TRBV5-1|.|TRBJ2-7|.
CASNAVSGATTEQYF
TGCGCCAGCAATGCGGTCAGCGGAGCCACTACTGAGCAGTACTTC
>TRBV6-5|.|TRBJ1-1|.
CASRGLYMNTEAFF
TGTGCCAGCAGGGGGCTGTATATGAACACTGAAGCTTTCTTT
>TRBV5-6|.|TRBJ2-5|TRBD2
CASSFPGGGQETQYF
TGTGCCAGCAGTTTCCCCGGGGGGGGCCAAGAGACCCAGTACTTC
>TRBV7-9|.|TRBJ2-1|TRBD2
CASSLGGRAGGEQFF
TGTGCCAGCAGCTTAGGCGGGAGGGCCGGGGGTGAGCAGTTCTTC
>TRBV5-1|once|TRBJ2-2|.
CASSLAPRGDTGELFF
TGCGCCAGCAGCTTGGCCCCCAGGGGTGACACCGGGGAGCTGTTTTTT
>TRBV5-1|.|TRBJ1-2|TRBD1
CASSLAWDRDAGYTF
TGCGCCAGCAGCTTGGCCTGGGACAGGGACGCCGGCTACACCTTC
>TRBV11-2|.|TRBJ1-4|TRBD1
CASSPGGLGEKLFF
TGTGCCAGCAGCCCAGGGGGCTTGGGGGAAAAACTGTTTTTT
>TRBV3-1/TRBV3-2|.|TRBJ1-2|.
CASSQDRSNYGYTF
TGTGCCAGCAGCCAAGACAGGTCTAACTATGGCTACACCTTC
>TRBV12-3/TRBV12-4|.|TRBJ2-7|.
CASSPQGGEQYF
TGTGCCAGCAGTCCTCAGGGTGGCGAGCAGTACTTC
>TRBV4-1|.|TRBJ2-6|.
CASSQESGGASLGANVLTF
TGCGCCAGCAGCCAAGAGTCCGGAGGGGCTTCGCTAGGGGCCAACGTCCTGACTTTC
>TRBV18|.|TRBJ2-7|TRBD1
CASSPWTGTGYEQYF
TGTGCCAGCTCACCCTGGACAGGGACTGGCTACGAGCAGTACTTC
>TRBV11-2|.|TRBJ2-7|.
CASSSVTYEQYF
TGTGCCAGCAGCTCGGTGACCTACGAGCAGTACTTC
>TRBV6-1|.|TRBJ1-6|.
CASSEATGSFLNSPLHF
TGTGCCAGCAGTGAAGCAACAGGGAGTTTTCTGAATTCACCCCTCCACTTT